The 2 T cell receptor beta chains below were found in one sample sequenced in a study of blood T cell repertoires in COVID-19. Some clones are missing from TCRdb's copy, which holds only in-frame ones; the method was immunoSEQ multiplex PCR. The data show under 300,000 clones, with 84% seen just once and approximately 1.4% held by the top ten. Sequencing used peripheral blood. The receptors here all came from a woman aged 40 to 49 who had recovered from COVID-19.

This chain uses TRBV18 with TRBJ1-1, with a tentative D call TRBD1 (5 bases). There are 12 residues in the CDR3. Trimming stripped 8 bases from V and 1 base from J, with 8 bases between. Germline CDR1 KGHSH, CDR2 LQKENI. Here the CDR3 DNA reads TGTGCCAGCAACGGGGGGAACACTGAAGCTTTCTTT. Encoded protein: CASNGGNTEAFF.

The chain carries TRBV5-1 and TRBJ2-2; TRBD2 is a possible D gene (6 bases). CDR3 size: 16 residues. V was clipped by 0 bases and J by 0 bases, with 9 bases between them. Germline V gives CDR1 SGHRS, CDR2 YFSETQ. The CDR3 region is CASSLGPGANTGELFF. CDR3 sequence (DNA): TGCGCCAGCAGCTTGGGTCCGGGGGCGAACACCGGGGAGCTGTTTTTT.